This T cell receptor beta chain is from a study of blood T cell repertoires in COVID-19 (dated by TCRdb to about 2020). Turning to the overall study: Samples from collaborators originated in the United States, Italy and Spain and spanned both the acute and convalescent phases of COVID-19. The repertoires were released in a freely available public database meant as a resource for research on the immune response to SARS-CoV-2. HLA class I and class II types, where available, came from metadata supplied by the sample provider rather than from assay-based typing. The material from the prospective study consisted of cDNA or gDNA derived from T cells, B-cell-depleted T cells, or PBMCs. Subjects who had been exposed to COVID-19, were actively infected with it, or had recovered from it provided the deeply sampled blood TCRbeta repertoires that made up the dataset. The sample metadata nearly always contained a de-identified subject ID, COVID-19 status, age in years and sex. The samples were drawn from two sources: the first 160 participants of the ongoing ImmuneRACE study, and some 1,300 subjects contributed by 6 global collaborators.

The immunoSEQ Assay, a bias-controlled multiplex PCR, was used to amplify TCRbeta CDR3 regions from genomic DNA. In the authors' own workflow: The number of nucleated cells in each sample was estimated from the amplification of reference gene primers within the assay. Sequence reads were collapsed and filtered to measure the absolute abundance of every unique TCRbeta CDR3 rearrangement. For each sample, productive Simpson clonality was calculated as the square root of Simpson's diversity index over productive rearrangements. TCRdb provides this immuneACCESS table in a form limited to in-frame rearrangements. Some clones are lacking; in checked studies, under half of them reflect an unresolved V gene, and why the rest are absent is not known. V and J calls and clone size are given by that table; D and trimming were obtained from the DNA. Here the sample has around 19,000 clones; 91% occur a single time. Jointly, the top ten make up roughly 7.3% of the sample.

The germline ends are 9 bases apart after V is trimmed by 3 bases and J by 4 bases. The CDR3 runs 13 amino acids, cysteine and phenylalanine included. The read is trimmed to its CDR3 DNA, 39 bases read in frame from base 1. CDR1 and CDR2, per the germline V gene (reference sequence), are MNHEY and SMNVEV. Comments on this clone: Its antigen is unknown. No qualities accompany the bases; no much larger clone lies one base away.

Whole blood was collected in K2EDTA tubes by collaborating institutions according to the institutions' own protocols. For TCRbeta analysis, collaborator samples were shipped as frozen whole blood, as isolated PBMCs, or as DNA extracted from either sample type. What the study reported, not specific to this receptor: Clinical and demographic metadata were provided uncurated, with the amount varying by source and participant.

Specimen: peripheral blood. The sequence came from a man aged 65 to 85 with active COVID-19. This chain is built from TRBV27 and TRBJ1-1; confidence is insufficient to name the D gene. The CDR3 region has the sequence CASSFKYGTEAFF. Read as DNA, the sequence is TGTGCCAGCAGTTTTAAGTACGGCACTGAAGCTTTCTTT.